This T cell receptor (beta chain) was identified during a study of T cell clonality in common variable immunodeficiency. Broader study findings: Patient heterogeneity in the CVID cohort limited correlations between repertoire features and clinical complications.

Clones were sequenced by immunoSEQ multiplex PCR, and TCRdb holds only the in-frame ones, with some missing. The table records approximately 58,000 clones without singletons, the ten largest covering roughly 5.3%. Both groups were predominantly of Caucasian heritage. This clone was counted at least ten times. Its antigen remains unknown. The CDR3 extends 3 residues past the end of the read, so its final part is completed from the germline J gene. V was trimmed by 7 bases and J by 1 base, leaving 14 bases between them. Germline V gene lookup returns CDR1 PRHDT and CDR2 FYEKMQ (reference sequence). The CDR3 has 14 residues.

Material for sequencing was peripheral blood mononuclear cells. This sequence joins TRBV13 and TRBJ2-7; TRBD1 might be the D (6 bases). The sequence derives from a person aged 18 to 75 in good health. The sequenced CDR3 bases are TGTGCCAGCACGTCCGACAGGAGTTCCTACGAG. Its translation is CASTSDRSSYE. The complete CDR3 reads CASTSDRSSYEQYF.